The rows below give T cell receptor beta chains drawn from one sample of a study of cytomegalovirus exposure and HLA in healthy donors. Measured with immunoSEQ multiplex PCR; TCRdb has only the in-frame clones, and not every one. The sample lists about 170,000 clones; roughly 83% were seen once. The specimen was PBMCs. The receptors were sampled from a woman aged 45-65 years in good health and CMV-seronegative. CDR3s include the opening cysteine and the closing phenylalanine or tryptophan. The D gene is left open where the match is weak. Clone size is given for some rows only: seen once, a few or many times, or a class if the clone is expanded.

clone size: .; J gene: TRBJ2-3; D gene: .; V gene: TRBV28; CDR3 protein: CASSLYGPAGDTQYF; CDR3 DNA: TGTGCCAGCAGTTTATATGGCCCAGCGGGAGATACGCAGTATTTT
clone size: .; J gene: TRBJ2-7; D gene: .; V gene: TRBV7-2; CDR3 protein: CASSLSPVLAEQYF; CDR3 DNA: TGTGCCAGCAGCTTATCTCCCGTATTAGCCGAGCAGTACTTC
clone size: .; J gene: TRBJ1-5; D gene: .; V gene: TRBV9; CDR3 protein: CASSPLSSNQPQHF; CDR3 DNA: TGTGCCAGCAGCCCGTTAAGCAGCAATCAGCCCCAGCATTTT
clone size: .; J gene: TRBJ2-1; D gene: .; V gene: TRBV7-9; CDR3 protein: CASSLMASSYNEQFF; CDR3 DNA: TGTGCCAGCAGCTTGATGGCTAGCAGCTACAATGAGCAGTTCTTC
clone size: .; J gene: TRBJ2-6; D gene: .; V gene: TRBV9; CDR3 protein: CASSWESGANVLTF; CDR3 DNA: TGTGCCAGCAGCTGGGAGTCTGGGGCCAACGTCCTGACTTTC
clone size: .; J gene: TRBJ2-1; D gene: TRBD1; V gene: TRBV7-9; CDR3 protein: CASSLRGTGGINEQFF; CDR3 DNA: TGTGCCAGCAGCTTAAGGGGGACAGGGGGAATCAATGAGCAGTTCTTC
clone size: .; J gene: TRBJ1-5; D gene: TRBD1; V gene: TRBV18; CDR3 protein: CASSPGTGTVNQPQHF; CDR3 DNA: TGTGCCAGCTCACCGGGGACAGGGACCGTAAATCAGCCCCAGCATTTT
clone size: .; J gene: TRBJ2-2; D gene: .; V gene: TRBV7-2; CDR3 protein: CASSYTTGELFF; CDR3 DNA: TGTGCCAGCAGCTACACCACCGGGGAGCTGTTTTTT
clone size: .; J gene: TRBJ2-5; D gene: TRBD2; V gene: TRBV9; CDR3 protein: CASSPSSGLAETQYF; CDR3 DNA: TGTGCCAGCAGCCCCAGTTCTGGACTAGCTGAGACCCAGTACTTC
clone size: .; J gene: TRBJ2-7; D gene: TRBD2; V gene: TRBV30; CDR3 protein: CAWSPGGTSYEQYF; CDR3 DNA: TGTGCCTGGAGTCCCGGGGGGACCTCCTACGAGCAGTACTTC
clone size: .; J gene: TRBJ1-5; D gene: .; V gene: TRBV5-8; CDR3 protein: CASSWANDGNQPQHF; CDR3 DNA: TGTGCCAGCAGCTGGGCTAACGATGGCAATCAGCCCCAGCATTTT
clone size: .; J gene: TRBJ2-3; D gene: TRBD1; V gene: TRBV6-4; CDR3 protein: CASSEGTGGADTQYF; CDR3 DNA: TGTGCCAGCAGTGAAGGGACAGGGGGCGCAGATACGCAGTACTTT
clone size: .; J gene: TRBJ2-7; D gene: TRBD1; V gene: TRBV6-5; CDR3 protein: CASRNRGQVGEQYF; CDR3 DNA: TGTGCCAGCAGAAACCGGGGACAGGTTGGCGAGCAGTACTTC
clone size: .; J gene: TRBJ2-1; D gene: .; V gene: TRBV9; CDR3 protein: CASTDPGDFDEQFF; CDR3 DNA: TGTGCCAGCACCGACCCCGGAGACTTCGATGAGCAGTTCTTC
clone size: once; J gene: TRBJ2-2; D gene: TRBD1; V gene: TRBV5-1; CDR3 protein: CASSRQGTNTGELFF; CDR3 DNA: TGCGCCAGCAGCAGACAGGGTACCAACACCGGGGAGCTGTTTTTT
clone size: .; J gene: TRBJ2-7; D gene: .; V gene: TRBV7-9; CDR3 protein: CASSRTLGPYEQYF; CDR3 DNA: TGTGCCAGCAGTCGCACACTGGGGCCCTACGAGCAGTACTTC
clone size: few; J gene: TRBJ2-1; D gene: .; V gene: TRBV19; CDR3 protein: CASSVVRDLEQFF; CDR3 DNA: TGTGCCAGTAGTGTCGTCCGGGACTTGGAGCAGTTCTTC
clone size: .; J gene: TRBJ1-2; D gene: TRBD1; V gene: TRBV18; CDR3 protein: CASSPDRDYGYTF; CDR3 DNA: TGTGCCAGCTCACCGGACAGGGACTATGGCTACACCTTC
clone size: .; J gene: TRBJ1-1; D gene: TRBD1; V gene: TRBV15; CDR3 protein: CATSVTGGWGTEAFF; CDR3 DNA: TGTGCCACCAGCGTGACAGGGGGCTGGGGCACTGAAGCTTTCTTT
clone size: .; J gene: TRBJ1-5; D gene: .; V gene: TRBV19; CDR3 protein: CASAQMTGSQPQHF; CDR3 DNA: TGTGCCAGCGCACAGATGACAGGCTCTCAGCCCCAGCATTTT
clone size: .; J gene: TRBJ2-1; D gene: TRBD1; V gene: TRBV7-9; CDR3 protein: CASSLALSTTGYNEQFF; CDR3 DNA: TGTGCCAGCAGCTTAGCGCTGTCCACGACAGGGTACAATGAGCAGTTCTTC
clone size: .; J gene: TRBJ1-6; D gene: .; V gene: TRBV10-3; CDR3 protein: CAISDRDNSPLHF; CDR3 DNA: TGTGCCATCAGTGACAGGGATAATTCACCCCTCCACTTT
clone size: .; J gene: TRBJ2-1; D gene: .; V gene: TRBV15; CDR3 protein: CATSRDIDSFYNEQFF; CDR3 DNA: TGTGCCACCAGCAGAGATATCGACTCCTTCTACAATGAGCAGTTCTTC
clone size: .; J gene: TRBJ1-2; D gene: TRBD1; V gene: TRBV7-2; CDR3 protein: CASSSRTGGNYGYTF; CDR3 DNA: TGTGCCAGCAGCTCCCGGACAGGGGGTAACTATGGCTACACCTTC
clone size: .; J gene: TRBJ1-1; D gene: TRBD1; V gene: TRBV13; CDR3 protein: CASSFDRALNTEAFF; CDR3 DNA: TGTGCCAGCAGCTTCGACAGGGCCCTGAACACTGAAGCTTTCTTT
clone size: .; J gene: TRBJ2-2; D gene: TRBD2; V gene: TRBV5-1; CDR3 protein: CASKREALTGELFF; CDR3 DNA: TGCGCCAGCAAGCGGGAGGCTCTCACCGGGGAGCTGTTTTTT
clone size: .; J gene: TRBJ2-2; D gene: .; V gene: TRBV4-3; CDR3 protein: CASSQLTRTGELFF; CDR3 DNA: TGCGCCAGCAGCCAACTTACGAGGACCGGGGAGCTGTTTTTT
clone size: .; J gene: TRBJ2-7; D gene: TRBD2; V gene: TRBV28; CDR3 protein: CASSLGGGYEQYF; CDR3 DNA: TGTGCCAGCAGTTTGGGGGGGGGATACGAGCAGTACTTC
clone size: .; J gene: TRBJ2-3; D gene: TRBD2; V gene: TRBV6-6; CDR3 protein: CASSYSGREGVDTQYF; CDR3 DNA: TGTGCCAGCAGTTACTCGGGGCGGGAGGGCGTAGATACGCAGTATTTT
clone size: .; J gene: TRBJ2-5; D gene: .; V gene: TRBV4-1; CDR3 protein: CASSQGRRDQETQYF; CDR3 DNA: TGCGCCAGCAGCCAAGGCCGCCGAGACCAAGAGACCCAGTACTTC
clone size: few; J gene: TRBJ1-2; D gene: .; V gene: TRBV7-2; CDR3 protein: CASSLYRESYGYTF; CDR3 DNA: TGTGCCAGCAGCCTATACAGGGAAAGTTATGGCTACACCTTC
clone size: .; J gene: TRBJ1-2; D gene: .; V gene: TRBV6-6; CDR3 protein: CASSSQAGNGRGYTF; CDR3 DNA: TGTGCCAGCAGTTCCCAGGCAGGGAACGGTAGGGGCTACACCTTC
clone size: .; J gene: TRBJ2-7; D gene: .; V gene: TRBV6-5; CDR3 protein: CASSYSPNRDLYEQYF; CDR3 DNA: TGTGCCAGCAGTTATTCCCCAAACAGGGATCTGTACGAGCAGTACTTC
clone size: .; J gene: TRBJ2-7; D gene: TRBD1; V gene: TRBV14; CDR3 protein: CASSRTGSYEQYF; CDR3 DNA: TGTGCCAGCAGCCGGACAGGGTCCTACGAGCAGTACTTC
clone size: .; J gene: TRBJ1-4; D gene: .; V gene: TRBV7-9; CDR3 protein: CASSFQGFGEKLFF; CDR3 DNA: TGTGCCAGCAGCTTCCAGGGGTTTGGGGAAAAACTGTTTTTT
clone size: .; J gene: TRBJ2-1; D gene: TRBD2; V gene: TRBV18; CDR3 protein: CASSLGLAGSNEQFF; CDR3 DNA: TGTGCCAGCTCACTTGGACTAGCGGGATCCAATGAGCAGTTCTTC
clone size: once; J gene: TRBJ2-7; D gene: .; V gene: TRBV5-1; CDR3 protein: CASSVGTVDEQYF; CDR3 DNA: TGCGCCAGCAGCGTGGGGACTGTGGACGAGCAGTACTTC
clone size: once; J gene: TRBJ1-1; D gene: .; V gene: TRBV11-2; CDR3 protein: CASSLGGRTEAFF; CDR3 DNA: TGTGCCAGCAGCTTAGGGGGGCGCACTGAAGCTTTCTTT
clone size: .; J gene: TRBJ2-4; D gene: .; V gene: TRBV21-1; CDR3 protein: CASSTRLAKNIQYF; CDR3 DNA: TGTGCCAGCAGCACCAGACTAGCCAAAAACATTCAGTACTTC
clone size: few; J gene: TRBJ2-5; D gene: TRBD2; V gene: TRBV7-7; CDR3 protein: CASSLGGGAFQYF; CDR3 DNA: TGTGCCAGCAGCTTAGGCGGGGGGGCGTTTCAGTACTTC
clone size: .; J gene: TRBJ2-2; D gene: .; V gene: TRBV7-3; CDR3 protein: CARRLYSGGPNTGELFF; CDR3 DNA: TGTGCCAGAAGGCTGTATAGCGGAGGGCCGAACACCGGGGAGCTGTTTTTT
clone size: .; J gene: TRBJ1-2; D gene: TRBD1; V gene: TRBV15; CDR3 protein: CATREGQGAYGYTF; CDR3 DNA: TGTGCCACCAGAGAGGGACAGGGGGCGTATGGCTACACCTTC
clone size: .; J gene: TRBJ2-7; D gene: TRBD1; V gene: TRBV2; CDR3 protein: CASSQRQGGVYEQYF; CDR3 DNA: TGTGCCAGCAGTCAAAGACAGGGCGGCGTCTACGAGCAGTACTTC
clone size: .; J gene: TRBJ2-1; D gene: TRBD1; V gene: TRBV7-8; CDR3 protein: CASSIKQDRGRLFTTYNEQFF; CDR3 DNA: TGTGCCAGCAGCATAAAACAGGACAGGGGGCGCCTTTTTACGACCTACAATGAGCAGTTCTTC
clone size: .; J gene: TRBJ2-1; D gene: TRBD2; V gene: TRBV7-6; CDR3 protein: CASSSGSGGAFHNEQFF; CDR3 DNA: TGTGCCAGCAGCTCCGGCAGCGGGGGGGCTTTCCACAATGAGCAGTTCTTC
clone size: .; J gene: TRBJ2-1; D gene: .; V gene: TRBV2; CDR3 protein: CASSEQGQPYNEQFF; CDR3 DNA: TGTGCCAGCAGTGAACAGGGGCAGCCTTACAATGAGCAGTTCTTC
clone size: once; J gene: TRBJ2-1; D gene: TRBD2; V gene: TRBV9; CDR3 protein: CASTGAREDEQFF; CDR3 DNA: TGTGCCAGCACGGGAGCCCGGGAGGATGAGCAGTTCTTC